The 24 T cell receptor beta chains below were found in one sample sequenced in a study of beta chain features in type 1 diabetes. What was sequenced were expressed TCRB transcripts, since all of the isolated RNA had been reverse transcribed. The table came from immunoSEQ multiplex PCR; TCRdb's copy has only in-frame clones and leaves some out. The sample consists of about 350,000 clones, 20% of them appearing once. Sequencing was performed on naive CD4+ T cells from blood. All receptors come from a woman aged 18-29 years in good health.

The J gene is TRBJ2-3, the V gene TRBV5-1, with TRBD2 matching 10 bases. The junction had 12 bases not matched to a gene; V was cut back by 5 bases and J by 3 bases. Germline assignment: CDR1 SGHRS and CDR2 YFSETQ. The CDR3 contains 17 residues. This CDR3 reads CASRMVSGGPGTDTQYF. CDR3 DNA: TGCGCCAGCAGAATGGTTAGCGGGGGGCCGGGGACAGATACGCAGTATTTT.

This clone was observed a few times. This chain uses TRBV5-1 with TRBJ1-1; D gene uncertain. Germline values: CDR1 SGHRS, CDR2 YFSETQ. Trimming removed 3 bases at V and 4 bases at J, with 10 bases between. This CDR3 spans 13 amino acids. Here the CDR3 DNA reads TGCGCCAGCAGCTCCGGTCCCGGCACTGAAGCTTTCTTT. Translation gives CASSSGPGTEAFF. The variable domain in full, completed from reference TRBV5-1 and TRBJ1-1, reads KAGVTQTPRYLIKTRGQQVTLSCSPISGHRSVSWYQQTPGQGLQFLFEYFSETQRNKGNFPGRFSGRQFSNSRSEMNVSTLELGDSALYLCASSSGPGTEAFFGQGTRLTVV.

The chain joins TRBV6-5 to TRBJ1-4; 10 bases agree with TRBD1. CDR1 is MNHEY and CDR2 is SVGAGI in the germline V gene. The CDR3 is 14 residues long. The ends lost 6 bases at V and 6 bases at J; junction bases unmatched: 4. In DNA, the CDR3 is TGTGCCAGCAGGTCCGGGACAGGGGATGAAAAACTGTTTTTT. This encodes CASRSGTGDEKLFF.

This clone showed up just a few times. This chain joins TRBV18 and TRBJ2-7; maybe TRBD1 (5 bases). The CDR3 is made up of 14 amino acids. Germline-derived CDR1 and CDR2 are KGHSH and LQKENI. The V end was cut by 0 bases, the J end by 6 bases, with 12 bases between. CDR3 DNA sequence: TGTGCCAGCTCACCACCGATAGGGGTCAGCGAGCAGTACTTC. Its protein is CASSPPIGVSEQYF.

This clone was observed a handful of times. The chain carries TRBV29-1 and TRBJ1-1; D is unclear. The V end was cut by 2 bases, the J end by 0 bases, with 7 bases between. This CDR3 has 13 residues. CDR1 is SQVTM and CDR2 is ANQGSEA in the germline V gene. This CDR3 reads CSVEQNMNTEAFF. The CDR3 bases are TGCAGCGTTGAACAAAACATGAACACTGAAGCTTTCTTT.

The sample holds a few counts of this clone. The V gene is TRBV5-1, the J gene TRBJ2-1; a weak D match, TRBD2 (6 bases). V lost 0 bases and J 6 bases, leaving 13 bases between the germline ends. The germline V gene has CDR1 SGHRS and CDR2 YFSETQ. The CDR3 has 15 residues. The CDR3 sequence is CASSLVGTPLNEQFF. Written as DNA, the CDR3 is TGCGCCAGCAGCTTGGTTGGGACTCCACTCAATGAGCAGTTCTTC.

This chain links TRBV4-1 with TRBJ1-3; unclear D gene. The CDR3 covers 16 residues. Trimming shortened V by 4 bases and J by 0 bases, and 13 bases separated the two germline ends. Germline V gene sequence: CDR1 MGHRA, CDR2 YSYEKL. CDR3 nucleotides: TGCGCCAGCAGCCGGGGAAGCGGGATCTCTGGAAACACCATATATTTT. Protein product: CASSRGSGISGNTIYF.

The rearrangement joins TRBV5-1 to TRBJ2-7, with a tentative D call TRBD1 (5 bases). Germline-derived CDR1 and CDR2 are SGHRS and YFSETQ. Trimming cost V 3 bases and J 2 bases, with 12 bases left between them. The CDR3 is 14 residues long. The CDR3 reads CASSSGQSAYEQYF. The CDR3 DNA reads TGCGCCAGCAGCTCAGGACAAAGCGCCTACGAGCAGTACTTC.

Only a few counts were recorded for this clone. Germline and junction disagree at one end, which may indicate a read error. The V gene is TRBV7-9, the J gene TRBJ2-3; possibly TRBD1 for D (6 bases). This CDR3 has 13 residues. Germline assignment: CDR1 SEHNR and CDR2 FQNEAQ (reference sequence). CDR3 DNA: TGTGCCAGCAGCTTACTTCAGAGGACAGAAGGGAATTTT. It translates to CASSLLQRTEGNF.

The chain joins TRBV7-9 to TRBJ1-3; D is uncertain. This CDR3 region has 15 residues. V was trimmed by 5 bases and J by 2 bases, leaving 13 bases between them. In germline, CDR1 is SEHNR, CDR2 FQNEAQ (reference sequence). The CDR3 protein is CASSHLGSTGNTIYF. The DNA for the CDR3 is TGTGCCAGCAGCCACCTCGGGTCTACTGGAAACACCATATATTTT.

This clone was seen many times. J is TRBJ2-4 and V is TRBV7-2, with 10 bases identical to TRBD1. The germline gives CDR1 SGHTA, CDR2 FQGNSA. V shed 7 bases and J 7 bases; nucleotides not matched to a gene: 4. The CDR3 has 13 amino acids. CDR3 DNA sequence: TGTGCCAGCACCCTGGGACAGGGGAACATTCAGTACTTC. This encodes CASTLGQGNIQYF.

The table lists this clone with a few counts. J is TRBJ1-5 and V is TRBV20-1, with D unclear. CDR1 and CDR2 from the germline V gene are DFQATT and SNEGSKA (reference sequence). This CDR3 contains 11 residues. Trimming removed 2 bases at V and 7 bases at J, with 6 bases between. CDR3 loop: CSARWAQPQHF. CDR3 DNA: TGCAGTGCTAGATGGGCCCAGCCCCAGCATTTT.

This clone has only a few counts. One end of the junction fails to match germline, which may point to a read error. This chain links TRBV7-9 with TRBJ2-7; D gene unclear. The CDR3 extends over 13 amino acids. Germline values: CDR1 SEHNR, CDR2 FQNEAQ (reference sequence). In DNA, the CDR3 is TGTGCCAGCAGCTTAGATCCCTCGATCCCTAACGACTTC. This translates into CASSLDPSIPNDF. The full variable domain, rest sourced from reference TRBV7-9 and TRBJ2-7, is DTGVSQNPRHKITKRGQNVTFRCDPISEHNRLYWYRQTLGQGPEFLTYFQNEAQLEKSRLLSDRFSAERPKGSFSTLEIQRTEQGDSAMYLCASSLDPSIPNDFGPGTRLTVT.

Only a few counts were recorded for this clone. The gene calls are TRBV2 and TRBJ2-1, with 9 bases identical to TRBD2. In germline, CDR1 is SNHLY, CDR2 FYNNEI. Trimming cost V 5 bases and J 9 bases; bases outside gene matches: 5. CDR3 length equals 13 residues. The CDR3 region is CASSSGTSIEQFF. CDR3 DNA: TGTGCCAGCAGTAGCGGGACTAGCATTGAGCAGTTCTTC. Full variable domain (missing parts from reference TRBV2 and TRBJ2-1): EPEVTQTPSHQVTQMGQEVILRCVPISNHLYFYWYRQILGQKVEFLVSFYNNEISEKSEIFDDQFSVERPDGSNFTLKIRSTKLEDSAMYFCASSSGTSIEQFFGPGTRLTVL.

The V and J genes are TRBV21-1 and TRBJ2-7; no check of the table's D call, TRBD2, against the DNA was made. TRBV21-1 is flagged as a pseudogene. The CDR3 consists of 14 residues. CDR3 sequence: CASSKRGSSYEQYF. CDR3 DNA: TGTGCCAGCAGCAAAAGAGGAAGCTCCTACGAGCAGTACTTC.

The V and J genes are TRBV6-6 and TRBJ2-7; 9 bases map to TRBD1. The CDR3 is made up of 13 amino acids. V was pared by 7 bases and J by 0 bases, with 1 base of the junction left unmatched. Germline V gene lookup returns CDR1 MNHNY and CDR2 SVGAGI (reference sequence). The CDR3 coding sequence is TGTGCCAGCAAGACAGGGGGCTCCTACGAGCAGTACTTC. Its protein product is CASKTGGSYEQYF.

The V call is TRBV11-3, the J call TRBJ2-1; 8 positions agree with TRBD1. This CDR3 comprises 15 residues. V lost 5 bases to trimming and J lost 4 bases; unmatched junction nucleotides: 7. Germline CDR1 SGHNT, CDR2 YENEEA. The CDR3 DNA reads TGTGCCAGCAGCGCGTCAGGGGGCGCATACAATGAGCAGTTCTTC. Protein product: CASSASGGAYNEQFF.

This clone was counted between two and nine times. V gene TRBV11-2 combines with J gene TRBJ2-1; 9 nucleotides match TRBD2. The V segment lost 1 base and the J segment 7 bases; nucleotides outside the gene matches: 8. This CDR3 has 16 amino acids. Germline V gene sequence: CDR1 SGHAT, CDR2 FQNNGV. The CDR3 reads CASSLATAGGVNEQFF. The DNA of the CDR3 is TGTGCCAGCAGCTTAGCAACGGCGGGAGGGGTAAATGAGCAGTTCTTC. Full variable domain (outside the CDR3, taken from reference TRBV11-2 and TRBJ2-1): EAGVAQSPRYKIIEKRQSVAFWCNPISGHATLYWYQQILGQGPKLLIQFQNNGVVDDSQLPKDRFSAERLKGVDSTLKIQPAKLEDSAVYLCASSLATAGGVNEQFFGPGTRLTVL.

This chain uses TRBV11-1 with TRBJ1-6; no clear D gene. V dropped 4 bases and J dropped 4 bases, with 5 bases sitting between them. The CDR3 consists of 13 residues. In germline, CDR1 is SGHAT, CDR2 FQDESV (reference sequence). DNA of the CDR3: TGTGCCAGCAGCTCGGAGTATAATTCACCCCTCCACTTT. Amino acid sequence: CASSSEYNSPLHF.

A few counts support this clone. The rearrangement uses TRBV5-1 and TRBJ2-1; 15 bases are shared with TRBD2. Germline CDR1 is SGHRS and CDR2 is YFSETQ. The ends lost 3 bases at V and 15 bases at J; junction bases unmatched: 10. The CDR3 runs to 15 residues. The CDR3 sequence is CASSWTSGGAGLRFF. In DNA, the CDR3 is TGCGCCAGCAGCTGGACTAGCGGGGGGGCCGGGTTGAGGTTCTTC.

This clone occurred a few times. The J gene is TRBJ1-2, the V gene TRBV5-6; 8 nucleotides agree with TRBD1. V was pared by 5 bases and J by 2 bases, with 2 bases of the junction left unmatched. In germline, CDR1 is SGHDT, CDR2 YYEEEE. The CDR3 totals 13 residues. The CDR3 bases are TGTGCCAGCAGTTGGGACAGGAACTATGGCTACACCTTC. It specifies CASSWDRNYGYTF.

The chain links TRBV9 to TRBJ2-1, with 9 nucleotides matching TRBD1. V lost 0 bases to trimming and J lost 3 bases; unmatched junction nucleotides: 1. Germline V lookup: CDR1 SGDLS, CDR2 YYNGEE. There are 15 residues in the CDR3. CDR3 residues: CASSVGDRVYNEQFF. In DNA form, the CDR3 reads TGTGCCAGCAGCGTAGGGGACAGGGTCTACAATGAGCAGTTCTTC.

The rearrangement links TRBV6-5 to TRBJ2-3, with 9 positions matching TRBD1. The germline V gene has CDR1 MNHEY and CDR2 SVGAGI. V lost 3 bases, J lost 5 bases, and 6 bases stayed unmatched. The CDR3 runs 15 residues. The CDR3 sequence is CASSYSGQGGDTQYF. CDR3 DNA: TGTGCCAGCAGTTATTCGGGACAGGGTGGAGATACGCAGTATTTT.

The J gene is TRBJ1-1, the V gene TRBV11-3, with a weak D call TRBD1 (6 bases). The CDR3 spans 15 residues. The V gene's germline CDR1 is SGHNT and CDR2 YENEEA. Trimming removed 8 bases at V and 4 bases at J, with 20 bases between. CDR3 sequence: CASSSGGDLSTEAFF. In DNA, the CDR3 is TGTGCCAGCTCGTCGGGGGGCGACCTAAGCACTGAAGCTTTCTTT.